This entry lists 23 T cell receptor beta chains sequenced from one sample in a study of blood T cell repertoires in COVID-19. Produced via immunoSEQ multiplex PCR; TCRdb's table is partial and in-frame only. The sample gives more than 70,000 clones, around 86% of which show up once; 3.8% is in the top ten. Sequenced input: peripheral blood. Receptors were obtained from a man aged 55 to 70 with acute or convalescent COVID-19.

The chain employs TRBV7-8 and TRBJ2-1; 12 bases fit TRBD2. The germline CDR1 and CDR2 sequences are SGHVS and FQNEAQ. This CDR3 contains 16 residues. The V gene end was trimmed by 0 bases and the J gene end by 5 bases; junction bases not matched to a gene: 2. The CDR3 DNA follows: TGTGCCAGCAGCTTAGCTGGACTAGCGGGGAACAATGAGCAGTTCTTC. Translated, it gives CASSLAGLAGNNEQFF.

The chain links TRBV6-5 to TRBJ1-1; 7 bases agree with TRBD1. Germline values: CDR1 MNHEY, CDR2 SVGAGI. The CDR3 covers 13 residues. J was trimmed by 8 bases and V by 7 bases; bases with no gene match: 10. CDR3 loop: CASNNPRQGEAFF. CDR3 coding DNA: TGTGCCAGCAACAACCCCCGACAGGGAGAAGCTTTCTTT.

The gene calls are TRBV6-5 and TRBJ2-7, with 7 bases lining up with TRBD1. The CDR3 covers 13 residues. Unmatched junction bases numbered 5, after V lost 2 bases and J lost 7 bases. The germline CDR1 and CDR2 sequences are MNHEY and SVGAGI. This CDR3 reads CASSYRGLREQYF. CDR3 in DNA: TGTGCCAGCAGTTACAGGGGGCTGAGGGAGCAGTACTTC.

The CDR3 bases are TGTGCCAGCAGCAGACTCCAGGGGGCTTTTGGCACCGGGGAGCTGTTTTTT. Translation: CASSRLQGAFGTGELFF. The chain uses TRBV5-4 and TRBJ2-2; TRBD1 aligns across 8 bases. The junction had 12 bases not matched to a gene; V was cut back by 4 bases and J by 4 bases. The CDR3 has 17 residues. Looked up from germline, CDR1 is SGHNT and CDR2 is YYREEE (reference sequence).

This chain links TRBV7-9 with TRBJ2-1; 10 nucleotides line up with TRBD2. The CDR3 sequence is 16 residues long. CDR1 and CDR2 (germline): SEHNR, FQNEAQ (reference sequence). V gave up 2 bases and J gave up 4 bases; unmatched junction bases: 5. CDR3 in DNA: TGTGCCAGCAGCTTATGGGCGGGACTAGCGTACAATGAGCAGTTCTTC. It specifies CASSLWAGLAYNEQFF. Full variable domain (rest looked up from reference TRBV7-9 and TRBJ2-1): DTGVSQNPRHKITKRGQNVTFRCDPISEHNRLYWYRQTLGQGPEFLTYFQNEAQLEKSRLLSDRFSAERPKGSFSTLEIQRTEQGDSAMYLCASSLWAGLAYNEQFFGPGTRLTVL.

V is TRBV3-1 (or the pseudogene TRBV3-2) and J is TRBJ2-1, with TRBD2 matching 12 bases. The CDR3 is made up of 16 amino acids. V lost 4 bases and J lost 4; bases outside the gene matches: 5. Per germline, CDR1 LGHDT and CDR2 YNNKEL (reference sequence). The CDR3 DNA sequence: TGTGCCAGCAGCCCCGAGACTAGCGGGGGTTACAATGAGCAGTTCTTC. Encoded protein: CASSPETSGGYNEQFF.

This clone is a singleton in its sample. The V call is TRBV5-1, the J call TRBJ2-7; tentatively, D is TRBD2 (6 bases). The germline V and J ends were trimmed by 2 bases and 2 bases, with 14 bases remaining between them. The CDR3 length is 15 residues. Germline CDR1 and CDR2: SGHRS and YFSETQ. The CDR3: CASSLGRDRTYEQYF. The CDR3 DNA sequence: TGCGCCAGCAGCTTAGGGCGGGACCGTACCTACGAGCAGTACTTC.

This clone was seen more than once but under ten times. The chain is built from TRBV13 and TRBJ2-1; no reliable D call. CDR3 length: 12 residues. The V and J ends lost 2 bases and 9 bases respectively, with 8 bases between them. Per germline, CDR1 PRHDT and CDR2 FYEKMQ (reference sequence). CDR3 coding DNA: TGTGCCAGCAGCTTATTATCGGGTGAGCAGTTCTTC. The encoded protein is CASSLLSGEQFF.

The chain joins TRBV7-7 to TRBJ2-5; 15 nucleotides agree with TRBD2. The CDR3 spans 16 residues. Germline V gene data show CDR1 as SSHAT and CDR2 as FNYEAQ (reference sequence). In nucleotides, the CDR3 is TGTGCTTCTTCCGGTGGACTAGCGGGGGGGGAAGAGACCCAGTACTTC. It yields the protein CASSGGLAGGEETQYF. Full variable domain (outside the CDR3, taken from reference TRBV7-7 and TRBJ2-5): GAGVSQSPRYKVTKRGQDVTLRCDPISSHATLYWYQQALGQGPEFLTYFNYEAQPDKSGLPSDRFSAERPEGSISTLTIQRTEQRDSAMYRCASSGGLAGGEETQYFGPGTRLLVL.

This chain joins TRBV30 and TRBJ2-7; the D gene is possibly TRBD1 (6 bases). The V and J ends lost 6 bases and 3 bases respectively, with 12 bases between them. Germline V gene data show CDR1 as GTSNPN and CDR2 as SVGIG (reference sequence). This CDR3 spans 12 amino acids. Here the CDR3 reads CACTGQIYEQYF. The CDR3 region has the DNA TGTGCCTGTACAGGGCAAATCTACGAGCAGTACTTC.

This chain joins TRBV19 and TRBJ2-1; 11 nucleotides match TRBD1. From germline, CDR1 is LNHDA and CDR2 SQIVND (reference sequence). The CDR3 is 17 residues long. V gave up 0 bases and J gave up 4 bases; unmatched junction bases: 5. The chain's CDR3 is CASSIDGTGGQYNEQFF. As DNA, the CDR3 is TGTGCCAGTAGTATAGACGGGACAGGGGGACAATACAATGAGCAGTTCTTC.

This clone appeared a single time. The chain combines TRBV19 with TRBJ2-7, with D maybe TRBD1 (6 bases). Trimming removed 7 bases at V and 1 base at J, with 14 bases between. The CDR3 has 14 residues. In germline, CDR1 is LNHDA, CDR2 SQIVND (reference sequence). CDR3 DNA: TGTGCCAGTACCAACTCCCAGGGGTCCTACGAGCAGTACTTC. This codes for CASTNSQGSYEQYF.

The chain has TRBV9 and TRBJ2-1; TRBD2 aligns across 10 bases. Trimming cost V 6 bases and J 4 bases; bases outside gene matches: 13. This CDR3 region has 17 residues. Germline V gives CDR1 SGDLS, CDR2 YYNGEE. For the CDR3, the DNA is TGTGCCAGCACCACCCATCTAGCGGGGGTCGAGTACAATGAGCAGTTCTTC. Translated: CASTTHLAGVEYNEQFF.

CDR3 sequence: CASSFGTQADTQYF. The DNA of the CDR3 is TGTGCCAGCAGCTTCGGAACCCAGGCAGATACGCAGTATTTT. The genes are TRBV11-3 and TRBJ2-3, with D uncertain. V shed 3 bases and J shed 4 bases, with 11 bases lying between them. CDR3 length equals 14 residues. Per the germline V gene, CDR1 is SGHNT and CDR2 is YENEEA. The full variable domain, with the rest looked up from reference TRBV11-3 and TRBJ2-3, is EAGVVQSPRYKIIEKKQPVAFWCNPISGHNTLYWYLQNLGQGPELLIRYENEEAVDDSQLPKDRFSAERLKGVDSTLKIQPAELGDSAVYLCASSFGTQADTQYFGPGTRLTVL.

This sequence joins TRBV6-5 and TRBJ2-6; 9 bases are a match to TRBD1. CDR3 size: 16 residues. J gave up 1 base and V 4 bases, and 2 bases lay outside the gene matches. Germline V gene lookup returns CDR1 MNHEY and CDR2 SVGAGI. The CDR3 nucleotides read TGTGCCAGCAGTTCCGGGACAGGGTCTGGGGCCAACGTCCTGACTTTC. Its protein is CASSSGTGSGANVLTF.

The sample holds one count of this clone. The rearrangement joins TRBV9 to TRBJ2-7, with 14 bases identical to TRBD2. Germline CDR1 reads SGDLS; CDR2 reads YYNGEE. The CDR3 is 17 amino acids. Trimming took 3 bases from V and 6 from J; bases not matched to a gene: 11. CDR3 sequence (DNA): TGTGCCAGCAGCGCCGCCCACCCGACTAGCGGGAGGGGCGAGCAGTACTTC. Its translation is CASSAAHPTSGRGEQYF.

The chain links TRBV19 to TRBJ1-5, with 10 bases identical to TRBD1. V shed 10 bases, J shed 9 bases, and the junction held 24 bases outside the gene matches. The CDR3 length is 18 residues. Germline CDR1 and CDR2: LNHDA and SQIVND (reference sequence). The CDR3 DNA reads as TGTGCCACCAACGCCGGGACAGGGGCCCCGGGAGGGGGTCTGCCCCAGCATTTT. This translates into CATNAGTGAPGGGLPQHF. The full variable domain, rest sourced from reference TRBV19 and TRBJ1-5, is DGGITQSPKYLFRKEGQNVTLSCEQNLNHDAMYWYRQDPGQGLRLIYYSQIVNDFQKGDIAEGYSVSREKKESFPLTVTSAQKNPTAFYLCATNAGTGAPGGGLPQHFGDGTRLSIL.

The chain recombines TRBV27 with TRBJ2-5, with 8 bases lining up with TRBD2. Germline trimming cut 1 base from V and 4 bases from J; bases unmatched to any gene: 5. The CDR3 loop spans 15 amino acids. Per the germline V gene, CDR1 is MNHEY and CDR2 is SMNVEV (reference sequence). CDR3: CASSLLAGKGETQYF. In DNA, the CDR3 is TGTGCCAGCAGTTTATTAGCGGGAAAGGGAGAGACCCAGTACTTC.

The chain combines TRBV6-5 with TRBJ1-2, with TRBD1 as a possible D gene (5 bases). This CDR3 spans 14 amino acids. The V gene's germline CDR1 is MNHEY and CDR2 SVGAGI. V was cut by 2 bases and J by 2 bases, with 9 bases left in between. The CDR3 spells CASSYNTGNYGYTF. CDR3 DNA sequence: TGTGCCAGCAGTTACAATACAGGAAACTATGGCTACACCTTC.

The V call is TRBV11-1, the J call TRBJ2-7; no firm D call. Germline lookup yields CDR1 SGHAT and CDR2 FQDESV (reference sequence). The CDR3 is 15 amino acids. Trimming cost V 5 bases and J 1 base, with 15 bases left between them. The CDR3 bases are TGTGCCAGCAGCCCCGAGGTCGGTGGGTCCTACGAGCAGTACTTC. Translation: CASSPEVGGSYEQYF.

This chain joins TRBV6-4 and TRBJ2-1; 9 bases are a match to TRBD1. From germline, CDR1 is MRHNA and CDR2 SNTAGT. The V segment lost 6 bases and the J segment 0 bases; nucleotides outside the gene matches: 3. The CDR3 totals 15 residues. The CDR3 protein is CASSSQGASYNEQFF. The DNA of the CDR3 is TGTGCCAGCAGCTCACAGGGGGCCTCCTACAATGAGCAGTTCTTC.

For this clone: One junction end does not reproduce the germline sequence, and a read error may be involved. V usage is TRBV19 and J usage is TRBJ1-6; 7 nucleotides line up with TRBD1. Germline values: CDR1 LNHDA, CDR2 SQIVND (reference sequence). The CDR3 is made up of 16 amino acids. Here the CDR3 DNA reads TGTGCCAGTAGCATAGGGGGCGTTTCTTATAATTCACCCCTCCACTTT. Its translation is CASSIGGVSYNSPLHF.

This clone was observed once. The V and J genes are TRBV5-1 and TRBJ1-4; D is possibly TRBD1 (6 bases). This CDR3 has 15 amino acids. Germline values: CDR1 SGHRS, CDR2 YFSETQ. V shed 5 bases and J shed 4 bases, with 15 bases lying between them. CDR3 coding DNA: TGCGCCAGCAGTCCCCGACCAGGGGTTAATGAAAAACTGTTTTTT. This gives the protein CASSPRPGVNEKLFF.